What follows are 17 T cell receptor beta chains derived from one specimen sequenced in a study of T-cell reconstitution after alpha-beta-depleted transplantation in children. Unique molecular identifiers featured in how the TCRbeta library was prepared. TCRdb used MiXCR to reprocess the PCR reads, holding one entry per CDR3 protein. The table shows about 200,000 distinct CDR3 sequences, with around 7% occurring only once. This material consisted of PBMCs, taken before TCRalphabeta/CD19-depleted stem cell transplant. The receptors shown here come from a boy aged 2-15 years with acute lymphoblastic leukemia, due to receive a stem cell transplant.

Many counts were recorded for this clonotype. Compared with germline, one end of the junction differs, possibly owing to a read error. The chain carries TRBV5-4 and TRBJ2-7; D is uncertain. Germline V gene sequence: CDR1 SGHNT, CDR2 YYREEE (reference sequence). CDR3 size: 15 residues. The CDR3 DNA sequence: TGTGCCAGCAGCTTGGAACTTCACAGTTCCTCCGAGCAGTACTTC. Its protein is CASSLELHSSSEQYF.

The table lists this clonotype with many counts. V gene TRBV10-1 combines with J gene TRBJ2-7, with 7 bases fitting TRBD1. Germline-derived CDR1 and CDR2 are WNHNN and SYGVQD (reference sequence). The trim removed 8 bases at V and 2 bases at J, leaving 6 bases unmatched. This CDR3 spans 13 amino acids. CDR3 protein: CASGTGQTYEQYF. Written as DNA, the CDR3 is TGCGCCAGCGGGACGGGACAGACCTACGAGCAGTACTTC.

This clonotype was seen ten or more times. This chain connects TRBV28 to TRBJ2-7, with a possible D match to TRBD1 (5 bases). V gave up 5 bases and J gave up 6 bases, with 14 bases separating them. Germline V CDR1 and CDR2: MDHEN, SYDVKM. This CDR3 is built from 13 residues. The CDR3 reads CASSHSLQGEQYF. CDR3 in DNA: TGTGCCAGCAGTCACTCCCTTCAGGGCGAGCAGTACTTC.

This clonotype was seen only a few times. The chain has TRBV7-2 and TRBJ1-2; TRBD1 agrees at 7 bases. With V trimmed by 7 bases and J by 6 bases, 14 bases remained unmatched. Germline CDR1 and CDR2: SGHTA and FQGNSA. The CDR3 extends over 15 amino acids. In nucleotides, the CDR3 is TGTGCCAGCATCAAATCGAGCGGGACAGCCAATGGCTACACCTTC. Protein sequence: CASIKSSGTANGYTF.

The V gene is TRBV7-2, the J gene TRBJ2-1, with a tentative D call TRBD2 (7 bases). CDR1 SGHTA and CDR2 FQGNSA come from the germline V gene. Trimming took 9 bases from V and 6 from J, leaving 24 bases between them. The CDR3 runs to 16 residues. The CDR3 region is CASSRAGAVAGNEQFF. In nucleotides, the CDR3 is TGTGCCAGTAGCAGGGCGGGGGCTGTCGCCGGCAATGAGCAGTTCTTC.

To note about this clonotype: Just one base apart from a much larger clone, this may be a read error. The chain combines TRBV29-1 with TRBJ2-1; D is perhaps TRBD1 (6 bases). There are 15 residues in the CDR3. The germline CDR1 and CDR2 sequences are SQVTM and ANQGSEA. The CDR3: CSVEEGDRGLNEQFF. The CDR3 DNA is TGCAGCGTGGAAGAGGGGGACCGCGGTTTGAATGAGCAGTTCTTC.

This clonotype was recorded many times. This chain joins TRBV20-1 and TRBJ2-1; no clear D gene. Germline CDR1 DFQATT, CDR2 SNEGSKA (reference sequence). There are 15 residues in the CDR3. Trimming left V 5 bases short and J 10 bases short, with 24 bases between. CDR3 bases: TGCAGTGCTCCCCCGAGATCATCACCGCCCCGAGAGCAGTTCTTC. Protein product: CSAPPRSSPPREQFF.

This clonotype was counted only a few times. V is TRBV7-3 and J is TRBJ1-6, with D maybe TRBD1 (5 bases). CDR1 and CDR2 from the germline V gene are SGHTA and FQGTGA. V was pared by 0 bases and J by 8 bases, with 11 bases between. The CDR3 is 15 residues long. This CDR3 is CASSLTGTGDSPLHF. CDR3 sequence (DNA): TGTGCCAGCAGCTTAACGGGAACAGGCGATTCACCCCTCCACTTT.

This clonotype has at least ten counts. CDR3 residues: CASSPRGPFGERYGYTF. The CDR3 bases are TGTGCCAGCAGTCCAAGGGGGCCTTTCGGGGAACGCTATGGCTACACCTTC. The chain combines TRBV6-5 with TRBJ1-2, with 7 bases identical to TRBD1. This CDR3 is built from 17 residues. The J segment lost 4 bases and the V segment lost 5 bases, leaving 16 bases of the junction unmatched. The germline V gene encodes CDR1 MNHEY and CDR2 SVGAGI.

This chain links TRBV18 with TRBJ2-1; 10 bases are a match to TRBD1. V lost 6 bases and J lost 3; bases outside the gene matches: 5. The CDR3 spans 15 residues. The germline CDR1 and CDR2 sequences are KGHSH and LQKENI. CDR3 region: CASSRGTGDYNEQFF. CDR3 in DNA: TGTGCCAGCTCGCGAGGGACAGGGGACTACAATGAGCAGTTCTTC.

This clonotype was detected a few times. The chain is built from TRBV7-2 and TRBJ2-3; possibly TRBD2 for D (6 bases). Trimming took 7 bases from V and 2 from J, leaving 19 bases between them. The CDR3 spans 16 residues. Per the germline V gene, CDR1 is SGHTA and CDR2 is FQGNSA. The CDR3 DNA reads TGTGCCAGCAACTCAGGCCCGGGGGTCACCACAGATACGCAGTATTTT. It specifies CASNSGPGVTTDTQYF.

This clonotype was counted ten times or more. This chain uses TRBV28 with TRBJ2-5; D is perhaps TRBD2 (6 bases). The CDR3 spans 14 residues. Germline V gene sequence: CDR1 MDHEN, CDR2 SYDVKM. V lost 7 bases and J 7 bases, leaving 19 bases between the germline ends. CDR3 sequence reads: CASTVGGSSRTQYF. CDR3 coding DNA: TGTGCCAGCACCGTCGGGGGATCCTCGCGGACCCAGTACTTC.

The rearrangement links TRBV5-5 to TRBJ2-5; TRBD1 agrees at 8 bases. With V trimmed by 2 bases and J by 4 bases, 7 bases remained unmatched. The CDR3 extends over 15 amino acids. The V gene's germline CDR1 is SGHKS and CDR2 YYEKEE (reference sequence). The CDR3 DNA is TGTGCCAGCAGCTTTTCGCCCAGGGGGCCAGAGACCCAGTACTTC. Translating gives CASSFSPRGPETQYF. The variable domain in full, with the rest retrieved from reference TRBV5-5 and TRBJ2-5, is DAGVTQSPTHLIKTRGQQVTLRCSPISGHKSVSWYQQVLGQGPQFIFQYYEKEERGRGNFPDRFSARQFPNYSSELNVNALLLGDSALYLCASSFSPRGPETQYFGPGTRLLVL.

This clonotype was counted between two and nine times. This chain joins TRBV27 and TRBJ2-3; D possibly matches TRBD1 or TRBD2 (7 bases each). CDR1 MNHEY and CDR2 SMNVEV come from the germline V gene (reference sequence). Trimming took off 3 bases at V and 4 bases at J, with 17 bases between the two ends. The CDR3 spans 16 residues. The CDR3 protein is CASSFKGGGTADTQYF. CDR3 bases: TGTGCCAGCAGTTTTAAGGGAGGGGGCACGGCAGATACGCAGTATTTT.

There are many counts of this clonotype. The chain has TRBV2 and TRBJ2-2; possibly TRBD2 for D (6 bases). With 3 bases removed from V and 1 base from J, the gap between germline ends came to 9 bases. CDR3 length: 15 amino acids. Germline V gene lookup returns CDR1 SNHLY and CDR2 FYNNEI. As DNA, the CDR3 is TGTGCCAGCAGTGAGCTAGCGATGAACACCGGGGAGCTGTTTTTT. Protein sequence: CASSELAMNTGELFF.

About this clonotype itself: Possible read error: a much larger clone is one base away. J is TRBJ2-5 and V is TRBV20-1, with a tentative D call TRBD1 (6 bases). Germline V gene lookup returns CDR1 DFQATT and CDR2 SNEGSKA (reference sequence). The CDR3 has 15 amino acids. CDR3 residues: CCARADREPQETQYF. The CDR3 DNA is TGCTGTGCTAGGGCGGACAGAGAGCCACAAGAGACCCAGTACTTC.

Here the CDR3 reads CASSFGSMQETQYF. The CDR3 nucleotides read TGCGCCAGCAGCTTCGGCAGTATGCAAGAGACCCAGTACTTC. The rearrangement uses TRBV5-1 and TRBJ2-5; D uncertain. This CDR3 comprises 14 residues. Germline V gene sequence: CDR1 SGHRS, CDR2 YFSETQ. Between the trimmed V and J ends, which lost 2 bases and 2 bases, there was a span of 10 bases.